The clone carrying this T cell receptor beta chain was found a few times. No antigen is known for it. Extractions gave at least 6 micrograms of total RNA per sample. The CDR3 loop spans 11 amino acids. The V gene's germline CDR1 is SEHNR and CDR2 FQNEAQ (reference sequence). Germline trimming cut 8 bases from V and 11 bases from J; bases unmatched to any gene: 7. This specimen comes from a study of blood T cells in healthy people across ages. Points from the study as a whole: Getting older went along with TCR beta diversity per million T cells dropping roughly linearly. Naive T cell percentage by flow cytometry tracked strongly with beta diversity.

PCR was performed a second time for about 7 to 12 cycles using a sample-barcoded 5' primer and a J-beta primer mix. Each CDR3 protein gets one entry after TCRdb re-called the 5' RACE reads with MiXCR. The data hold more than 700,000 distinct CDR3 sequences, with about 53% observed a single time. This receptor was identified in a man aged 80 or over in good health. This chain connects TRBV7-9 to TRBJ2-5; 8 positions agree with TRBD2. The sequenced sample consisted of blood. The CDR3 DNA follows: TGTGCCAGCGAGCGGGAGACTGAGCAGTACTTC. This encodes CASERETEQYF.